The clone carrying this T cell receptor beta chain was counted once. The antigen is unknown. Viral peptide pool expansion of antigen-specific CD4+ T cells preceded sequencing in the ViraFEST assay. When around nine days of culture had elapsed, CD4+ T cells were isolated. Vaccinees lacked prior SARS-CoV-2 infection and tested negative for nucleocapsid antibodies. V shed 1 base and J shed 7 bases, with 12 bases lying between them. Germline CDR1 is SEHNR and CDR2 is FQNEAQ (reference sequence). This CDR3 contains 14 residues. The data stem from a study of vaccination effects on CD4 cells after COVID-19. TCRdb's table, derived via immunoSEQ multiplex PCR, lists solely in-frame clones and lacks some. The sample contains about 71,000 clones, approximately 79% of which appear only once.

The chain has TRBV7-9 and TRBJ2-3; possibly TRBD2 for D (6 bases). The specimen comprised CD4+ T cells from PBMCs cultured with HCoV-OC43 spike peptides, sampled before COVID-19 vaccination. Documented subset: HCoV-OC43 spike overlapping peptide pool stimulation. The sequence derives from a human donor who received a COVID-19 vaccine. Here the CDR3 reads CASSLVVAGNTQYF. DNA of the CDR3: TGTGCCAGCAGCTTAGTTGTGGCGGGGAATACGCAGTATTTT.